This TCR beta chain was captured in a study of CXCR3-negative and CXCR3-positive naive CD8 T cells. Across the whole study: Sequencing brought in about 135 million TRB reads altogether, and each library got about 1.5 +/- 0.3 million. Notes on the study in general: Naive subsets expressed similar surface CD5; TRB CDR3 features served to infer TCR strength. Whereas both naive subsets had comparably high diversity, memory CD8+ cells had much lower diversity. Memory, not naive, CXCR3-negative and CXCR3-positive cells differed in TRBV-TRBJ usage.

About this clonotype: Its antigen is not identified.

Germline values: CDR1 DFQATT, CDR2 SNEGSKA (reference sequence). CDR3 size: 14 residues. 5' RACE that incorporated UMI labels was used to prepare the TRB cDNA libraries. Reanalyzing the 5' RACE reads, TCRdb keeps one entry per CDR3 protein, without DNA. In all, the sample yields 60,000 or so distinct CDR3 sequences. The V gene is TRBV20-1, the J gene TRBJ2-3. This sequence originates from a human donor in good health. Some clones in this sample may be carry-over from other donors' samples. What was sequenced was memory CD8+ T cells from blood. The CDR3 protein is CSAREQVRADTQYF.